The 15 T cell receptor beta chains in this list originate from one sample, sequenced in a study of blood T cell repertoires in COVID-19. Data came from immunoSEQ multiplex PCR; TCRdb stores just in-frame clones and leaves some out. The sample yields fewer than 85,000 clones, approximately 85% seen once. Specimen: peripheral blood. Receptor source: an elderly man with acute or convalescent COVID-19.

The chain joins TRBV5-4 to TRBJ1-2, with 10 bases that match TRBD1. Germline-derived CDR1 and CDR2 are SGHNT and YYREEE (reference sequence). V was clipped by 3 bases and J by 5 bases; unmatched bases: 4. The CDR3 is 14 amino acids. DNA of the CDR3: TGTGCCAGCAGCTCTCTGGGACAGGGGTATGGCTACACCTTC. It yields the protein CASSSLGQGYGYTF.

As DNA, the CDR3 is TGTGCCAGCAGCTTAGAAGGGGCTGGAGATACGCAGTATTTT. Translating it yields CASSLEGAGDTQYF. The chain combines TRBV11-3 with TRBJ2-3; D perhaps matches TRBD1 (5 bases). Trimming stripped 0 bases from V and 5 bases from J, with 9 bases between. Germline values: CDR1 SGHNT, CDR2 YENEEA. This CDR3 spans 14 amino acids.

This clone was counted a single time. The chain is built from TRBV24-1 and TRBJ2-3; D gene unclear. Germline V gene sequence: CDR1 KGHDR, CDR2 SFDVKD. The CDR3 loop spans 13 amino acids. V was clipped by 3 bases and J by 0 bases, with 3 bases between them. The CDR3 is CATSDLSTDTQYF. The CDR3, as DNA: TGTGCCACCAGTGATCTTAGCACAGATACGCAGTATTTT.

The rearrangement links TRBV28 to TRBJ2-2, with a possible D match to TRBD1 (5 bases). Trimming removed 8 bases from V and 7 bases from J, with 11 bases in between. Per germline, CDR1 MDHEN and CDR2 SYDVKM. This CDR3 region has 12 residues. CDR3 nucleotides: TGTGCCAGCTCACAGGTTTACGGGGAGCTGTTTTTT. Amino acid sequence: CASSQVYGELFF.

This chain joins TRBV6-2 or TRBV6-3 and TRBJ2-1, with D possibly TRBD1 on 6 matching bases. Per the germline V gene, CDR1 is MNHEY and CDR2 is SVGEGT. With 0 bases removed from V and 8 bases from J, the gap between germline ends came to 26 bases. CDR3 size: 19 residues. The CDR3 DNA is TGTGCCAGCAGTTACTCGAGCCAGGAAGGGGGATACGCAATGGATGAGCAGTTCTTC. This sequence encodes CASSYSSQEGGYAMDEQFF.

The V and J genes are TRBV18 and TRBJ2-5, with 10 bases that match TRBD2. V trimming: 6 bases; J trimming: 1 base; junction bases outside the gene matches: 14. CDR3 length equals 18 residues. CDR1 and CDR2 (germline): KGHSH, LQKENI. The CDR3 DNA is TGTGCCAGCTCTTCGATCGAAGGACTAGCGGAGCCCCAAGAGACCCAGTACTTC. Protein sequence: CASSSIEGLAEPQETQYF.

The DNA for the CDR3 is TGTGCCAGCAGCTTTACTTCCTACGAGCAGTACTTC. This codes for CASSFTSYEQYF. The chain links TRBV6-2 or TRBV6-3 to TRBJ2-7; D remains ambiguous. Germline-derived CDR1 and CDR2 are MNHEY and SVGEGT. V lost 6 bases to trimming and J lost 1 base, with 7 bases between them. The CDR3 covers 12 residues.

In DNA form, the CDR3 reads TGTGCCAGCAGTCGGAGAGCGGATACGCAGTATTTT. Encoded protein: CASSRRADTQYF. The chain couples TRBV6-2 or TRBV6-3 to TRBJ2-3, with D hard to call. Germline lookup yields CDR1 MNHEY and CDR2 SVGEGT. Trimming pared 5 bases from V and 6 bases from J, leaving 9 bases between. The CDR3 spans 12 residues.

The chain combines TRBV7-8 with TRBJ2-5, with TRBD2 identical over 8 bases. Germline trimming cut 0 bases from V and 5 bases from J; bases unmatched to any gene: 8. Germline-derived CDR1 and CDR2 are SGHVS and FQNEAQ. The CDR3 is 16 residues long. The CDR3 DNA sequence: TGTGCCAGCAGCTTAGCGCTGAGCGGGAGCGGTGAGACCCAGTACTTC. Protein sequence: CASSLALSGSGETQYF.

The chain joins TRBV7-3 to TRBJ2-3; 13 nucleotides line up with TRBD2. Trimming took 6 bases from V and 6 from J; bases not matched to a gene: 6. CDR3 length: 15 amino acids. Germline values: CDR1 SGHTA, CDR2 FQGTGA. In nucleotides, the CDR3 is TGTGCCAGCAGAGAACTAGCGGGGGGGCCGGATACGCAGTATTTT. As protein: CASRELAGGPDTQYF.

This chain joins TRBV9 and TRBJ2-1, with 11 bases matching TRBD2. CDR1 is SGDLS, CDR2 YYNGEE, per germline. The trim removed 4 bases at V and 2 bases at J, leaving 2 bases unmatched. The CDR3 has 15 amino acids. CDR3 amino acids: CASSMTSGTYNEQFF. The CDR3 DNA reads as TGTGCCAGCAGCATGACTAGCGGGACCTACAATGAGCAGTTCTTC.

This chain joins TRBV3-1 (or the pseudogene TRBV3-2) and TRBJ2-1, with D possibly being TRBD2 (6 bases). The germline gives CDR1 LGHDT, CDR2 YNNKEL (reference sequence). Between the trimmed V and J ends, which lost 8 bases and 4 bases, there was a span of 15 bases. This CDR3 contains 14 residues. Written as DNA, the CDR3 is TGTGCCAGCTCAGGGACTTCCTTTTACAATGAGCAGTTCTTC. Translated: CASSGTSFYNEQFF.

This chain uses TRBV5-4 with TRBJ1-1; 7 bases align to TRBD1. This CDR3 region has 16 residues. Trimming cost V 4 bases and J 0 bases; bases outside gene matches: 9. From germline, CDR1 is SGHNT and CDR2 YYREEE (reference sequence). Written as DNA, the CDR3 is TGTGCCAGCAGCGACAGGGATAAAGGGATGAACACTGAAGCTTTCTTT. Translated, it gives CASSDRDKGMNTEAFF.

This rearrangement joins TRBV7-6 to TRBJ2-7; D is possibly TRBD2 (6 bases). V was clipped by 5 bases and J by 4 bases, with 21 bases between them. CDR1 is SGHVS and CDR2 is FNYEAQ in the germline V gene. There are 16 residues in the CDR3. For the CDR3, the DNA is TGTGCCAGCAGCCCAATTGACACGGGAGCGTCGTACGAGCAGTACTTC. This codes for CASSPIDTGASYEQYF.

This rearrangement joins TRBV12-3 or TRBV12-4 to TRBJ1-1; D is ambiguous. CDR3 length: 13 residues. With 5 bases removed from V and 3 bases from J, the gap between germline ends came to 10 bases. The CDR3 here is CASSVQIYTEAFF. CDR3 coding DNA: TGTGCCAGCAGTGTCCAGATCTACACTGAAGCTTTCTTT.